This TCR beta chain was retrieved from a study of blood T cells in healthy people across ages. Regarding the study as a whole: Higher diversity, along with more naive CD4+ cells, distinguished long-lived donors from aged donors.

Together with a sample-barcoded 5' primer, a J-beta primer mix was included in a second PCR lasting about 7 to 11 cycles. One entry per CDR3 protein, called by TCRdb with MiXCR from the 5' RACE reads. Found here are about 1,500,000 distinct CDR3 sequences, roughly 27% of them singletons; the top ten hold more than 6%. This clonotype has only a few counts. The antigen is undetermined. V was cut by 7 bases and J by 8 bases, with 17 bases left in between. The germline V gene has CDR1 SNHLY and CDR2 FYNNEI. This CDR3 contains 14 residues. The sequenced material came from blood. This TCR derives from a woman in her 30s in good health. The genes are TRBV2 and TRBJ1-4; tentatively, D is TRBD1 (6 bases). CDR3 sequence reads: CASNTRDKREKLFF. CDR3 DNA sequence: TGTGCCAGCAACACCCGGGACAAACGCGAAAAACTGTTTTTT.